This entry lists 25 T cell receptor beta chains sequenced from one sample in a study of identical twins' blood T cells. TCRdb re-called the 5' RACE reads through MiXCR, storing one row per CDR3 protein. The sample has 300,000 to 450,000 distinct CDR3 sequences, roughly 28% seen once. Sequencing was carried out using PBMCs. The receptors stem from a woman aged 18-55 years in good health.

A note on this clonotype: Mismatch with germline at one junction end may stem from a read error. The chain couples TRBV20-1 to TRBJ1-5; 9 bases are a match to TRBD1. This CDR3 has 13 amino acids. The germline V gene has CDR1 DFQATT and CDR2 SNEGSKA (reference sequence). The CDR3 region has the DNA TGCAGTGCGGGGACAGGGCACAATCAGCCCCGGCATTTT. Translation: CSAGTGHNQPRHF.

The rearrangement joins TRBV12-3 or TRBV12-4 to TRBJ2-1; the match to TRBD2 covers 12 bases. The CDR3 is made up of 14 amino acids. V dropped 7 bases and J dropped 8; count of bases not matched to a gene: 6. In nucleotides, the CDR3 is TGTGCCAGCAAGTTTCTAGCGGGAGGGTATGAGCAGTTCTTC. The encoded protein is CASKFLAGGYEQFF.

This clonotype was detected only a few times. The chain carries TRBV20-1 and TRBJ1-3; the D is unclear. CDR3 length equals 14 residues. The V and J ends lost 0 bases and 4 bases respectively, with 10 bases between them. CDR1 and CDR2 (germline): DFQATT, SNEGSKA (reference sequence). CDR3 sequence reads: CSARDGFSGNTIYF. CDR3 bases: TGCAGTGCTAGAGACGGGTTCTCGGGAAACACCATATATTTT.

This clonotype was recorded a few times. V gene TRBV5-4 combines with J gene TRBJ1-2; D is undetermined. Per the germline V gene, CDR1 is SGHNT and CDR2 is YYREEE (reference sequence). The CDR3 is 12 residues long. V shed 2 bases and J shed 6 bases, with 8 bases lying between them. This CDR3 is CASSLRDHGYTF. For the CDR3, the DNA is TGTGCCAGCAGCTTACGGGATCATGGCTACACCTTC.

This chain uses TRBV3-1 with TRBJ2-7; 10 nucleotides align to TRBD2. Germline assignment: CDR1 LGHDT and CDR2 YNNKEL (reference sequence). The V gene end was trimmed by 5 bases and the J gene end by 3 bases; junction bases not matched to a gene: 10. This CDR3 has 16 amino acids. The CDR3 coding sequence is TGTGCCAGCAGCTTCGTTCCCGGGACTAGCGTCTACGAGCAGTACTTC. It translates to CASSFVPGTSVYEQYF.

This clonotype was seen a few times. J is TRBJ2-7 and V is TRBV10-3, with 7 positions matching TRBD2. The germline gives CDR1 ENHRY, CDR2 SYGVKD. The CDR3 length is 15 residues. The ends lost 4 bases at V and 1 base at J; junction bases unmatched: 7. CDR3 amino acids: CAISGGGTTSYEQYF. The CDR3 DNA is TGTGCCATCAGTGGGGGTGGGACTACATCCTACGAGCAGTACTTC.

V gene TRBV5-1 combines with J gene TRBJ1-1; D ambiguous. The germline CDR1 and CDR2 sequences are SGHRS and YFSETQ. The CDR3 covers 12 residues. V was pared by 0 bases and J by 14 bases, with 14 bases between. The CDR3 region has the DNA TGCGCCAGCAGCTTGGGCGGGGATGGCGAGTTCTTT. As protein: CASSLGGDGEFF.

This rearrangement joins TRBV20-1 to TRBJ2-7; 14 bases are a match to TRBD2. Germline CDR1 and CDR2: DFQATT and SNEGSKA (reference sequence). This CDR3 contains 14 residues. Trimming removed 6 bases from V and 4 bases from J; junction bases left unmatched: 5. The CDR3 is CSAIGTSGSYEQYF. Here the CDR3 DNA reads TGCAGTGCAATCGGGACTAGCGGGAGTTACGAGCAGTACTTC.

The gene calls are TRBV20-1 and TRBJ2-7; D is perhaps TRBD2 (5 bases). Germline CDR1 and CDR2: DFQATT and SNEGSKA (reference sequence). V was shortened by 6 bases and J by 0 bases, with 15 bases between the two germline ends. CDR3 length equals 14 residues. CDR3 DNA: TGCAGTGCCCTGGGCGGGTTAATCTCCTACGAGCAGTACGTC. Amino acid sequence: CSALGGLISYEQYV.

This clonotype was seen many times. The chain employs TRBV6-6 and TRBJ1-2, with TRBD1 as a possible D gene (6 bases). The V end was cut by 7 bases, the J end by 9 bases, with 15 bases between. CDR1 and CDR2 (germline): MNHNY, SVGAGI (reference sequence). The CDR3 loop spans 12 amino acids. DNA of the CDR3: TGTGCCAGCAATGACGAGGGGGGTCGCTACACCTTC. This sequence encodes CASNDEGGRYTF.

The chain has TRBV20-1 and TRBJ2-1; 7 nucleotides line up with TRBD2. CDR3 length: 14 amino acids. Germline loops: CDR1 DFQATT, CDR2 SNEGSKA (reference sequence). The V and J ends lost 1 base and 4 bases, in that order; junction bases with no gene match: 4. CDR3 sequence reads: CSARASSGYNEQFF. The CDR3 nucleotides read TGCAGTGCTAGAGCGTCTAGCGGATACAATGAGCAGTTCTTC.

V and J are TRBV20-1 and TRBJ1-2; 7 nucleotides match TRBD1. CDR3 size: 13 residues. The ends lost 5 bases at V and 4 bases at J; junction bases unmatched: 7. Germline-derived CDR1 and CDR2 are DFQATT and SNEGSKA (reference sequence). CDR3 residues: CSAAPGQLYGYTF. DNA for the CDR3: TGCAGTGCTGCTCCGGGACAGCTCTATGGCTACACCTTC.

This clonotype was counted between two and nine times. The chain has TRBV19 and TRBJ1-1; tentative D call: TRBD1 (5 bases). The CDR3 totals 17 residues. V gave up 5 bases and J gave up 0 bases, with 19 bases separating them. CDR1 LNHDA and CDR2 SQIVND come from the germline V gene (reference sequence). The CDR3 DNA sequence: TGTGCCAGTAGTCCCAACCGGAGTGGGGCCCTGAACACTGAAGCTTTCTTT. Amino acids: CASSPNRSGALNTEAFF.

The chain employs TRBV2 and TRBJ1-3; D perhaps matches TRBD1 (6 bases). The V and J ends lost 4 bases and 4 bases respectively, with 14 bases between them. There are 15 residues in the CDR3. Per germline, CDR1 SNHLY and CDR2 FYNNEI. CDR3 DNA: TGTGCCAGCAGTGGACTACCAGGGGCGGGAAACACCATATATTTT. Translating gives CASSGLPGAGNTIYF.

In this sample, this clonotype turned up a few times. V usage is TRBV29-1 and J usage is TRBJ1-1; no definite D call. CDR3 length: 14 residues. With 7 bases removed from V and 0 bases from J, the gap between germline ends came to 15 bases. Germline CDR1 reads SQVTM; CDR2 reads ANQGSEA. The CDR3 DNA reads as TGCAGCGCACGCCCAGTTTCCATGAACACTGAAGCTTTCTTT. Translating it yields CSARPVSMNTEAFF.

In this sample, this clonotype turned up a few times. The V call is TRBV18, the J call TRBJ2-7; no clear D. The length of the CDR3 is 13 residues. Looked up from germline, CDR1 is KGHSH and CDR2 is LQKENI. The V gene lost 3 bases and the J gene lost 0 bases, with 6 bases spanning the gap. The CDR3 sequence: CASSPVNSYEQYF. CDR3 nucleotides: TGTGCCAGCTCACCGGTCAACTCCTACGAGCAGTACTTC.

This clonotype was detected a few times. The V and J genes are TRBV29-1 and TRBJ2-7, with unresolved D. From germline, CDR1 is SQVTM and CDR2 ANQGSEA. V was shortened by 4 bases and J by 3 bases, with 7 bases between the two germline ends. The CDR3 runs 11 residues. The CDR3 loop reads CSVADGYEQYF. CDR3 coding DNA: TGCAGCGTTGCGGACGGCTACGAGCAGTACTTC.

This clonotype occurred once. This may be a read error: a much more frequent sequence differs by one nucleotide. The J gene is TRBJ1-1, the V gene TRBV3-1; no definite D call. Per germline, CDR1 LGHDT and CDR2 YNNKEL (reference sequence). The V end lost 4 bases, the J end lost 6 bases, and 12 bases lay between the germline ends. The CDR3 is made up of 13 amino acids. In nucleotides, the CDR3 is TGTGCCAGCAGCCTAGTTCTCAGACCTGAAGCTTTCTTT. Translated, it gives CASSLVLRPEAFF.

This clonotype appeared a few times. This rearrangement joins TRBV20-1 to TRBJ1-2, with 11 bases that match TRBD1. The germline V gene has CDR1 DFQATT and CDR2 SNEGSKA (reference sequence). With V trimmed by 3 bases and J by 7 bases, 1 base remained unmatched. This CDR3 has 12 residues. CDR3 coding DNA: TGCAGTGCTAGGGACAGGGGGCGTGGCTACACCTTC. It encodes CSARDRGRGYTF.

The table lists this clonotype with a few counts. This chain joins TRBV10-3 and TRBJ2-5; 8 nucleotides line up with TRBD1. This CDR3 is 13 amino acids long. V shed 5 bases and J 2 bases; nucleotides not matched to a gene: 1. In germline, CDR1 is ENHRY, CDR2 SYGVKD. The DNA for the CDR3 is TGTGCCATCAGTAGGGACAGGCAAGAGACCCAGTACTTC. This encodes CAISRDRQETQYF.

V and J are TRBV11-2 and TRBJ1-2; no definite D call. Germline CDR1 SGHAT, CDR2 FQNNGV. V was trimmed by 5 bases and J by 4 bases, leaving 8 bases between them. The CDR3 extends over 12 amino acids. CDR3 sequence (DNA): TGTGCCAGCAGCGCCGAGTTCTATGGCTACACCTTC. Translation gives CASSAEFYGYTF.

The table lists this clonotype with a few counts. CDR3: CSATDTPRAFF. DNA of the CDR3: TGCAGTGCAACGGACACCCCGAGAGCTTTCTTT. The chain uses TRBV20-1 and TRBJ1-1, with a weak D call TRBD1 (5 bases). The germline V gene has CDR1 DFQATT and CDR2 SNEGSKA (reference sequence). The CDR3 is 11 amino acids. V was shortened by 6 bases and J by 10 bases, with 15 bases between the two germline ends.

The chain links TRBV5-6 to TRBJ2-4; D might be TRBD2 (7 bases). CDR3 size: 13 residues. Trimming took 2 bases from V and 15 from J, leaving 18 bases between them. The germline V gene has CDR1 SGHDT and CDR2 YYEEEE. The CDR3 sequence: CASSLGAGDIGYF. DNA for the CDR3: TGTGCCAGCAGCTTAGGCGCGGGGGACATTGGGTACTTC.

V is TRBV29-1 and J is TRBJ2-2; 8 bases are shared with TRBD1. Germline CDR1 and CDR2: SQVTM and ANQGSEA. With V trimmed by 4 bases and J by 3 bases, 13 bases remained unmatched. The CDR3 consists of 17 residues. The chain's CDR3 is CSVGSDREKTDTGELFF. Written as DNA, the CDR3 is TGCAGCGTTGGCTCGGACAGGGAGAAAACGGACACCGGGGAGCTGTTTTTT.

The J gene is TRBJ1-4, the V gene TRBV13, with D possibly matching TRBD1 (5 bases). This CDR3 region has 14 residues. Trimming left V 8 bases short and J 8 bases short, with 18 bases between. Per the germline V gene, CDR1 is PRHDT and CDR2 is FYEKMQ (reference sequence). The CDR3 sequence is CASGGDLPGEKLFF. The CDR3 DNA is TGTGCCAGCGGGGGAGATCTCCCTGGGGAAAAACTGTTTTTT.